This note documents a single TCR beta chain sequence. Its specificity is not known. Reanalyzing the 5' RACE reads, TCRdb keeps one entry per CDR3 protein, without DNA. The specimen's table records about 380,000 distinct CDR3 sequences. CDR1 SGHRS and CDR2 YFSETQ come from the germline V gene. CDR3 length equals 17 residues. The entry originates in a study of monozygotic twins with inflammatory bowel disease. Whole-study findings and limits: Sharing of clonotypes with others was lower in IBD patients than in healthy twins, and this was especially so with disease activity.

This sequence was found in a human donor with ulcerative colitis or Crohn's disease, or a healthy co-twin of an affected twin (not recorded which). Sequencing used blood. The gene calls are TRBV5-1 and TRBJ2-3; the D gene TCRdb calls, TRBD1, cannot be checked with no DNA. The CDR3 is CASSFSPGGYPTDTQYF.